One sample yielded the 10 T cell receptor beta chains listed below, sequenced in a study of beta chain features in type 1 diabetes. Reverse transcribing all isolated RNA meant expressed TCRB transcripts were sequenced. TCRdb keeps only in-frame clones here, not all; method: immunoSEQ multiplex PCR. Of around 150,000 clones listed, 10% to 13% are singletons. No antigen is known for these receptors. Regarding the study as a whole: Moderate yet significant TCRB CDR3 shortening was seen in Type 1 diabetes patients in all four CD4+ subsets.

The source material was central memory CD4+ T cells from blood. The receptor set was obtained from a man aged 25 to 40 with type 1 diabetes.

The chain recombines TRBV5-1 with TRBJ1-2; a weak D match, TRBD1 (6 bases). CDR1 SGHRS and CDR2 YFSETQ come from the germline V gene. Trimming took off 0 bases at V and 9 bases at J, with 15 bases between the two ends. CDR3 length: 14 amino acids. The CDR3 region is CASSLGGPKGSYTF. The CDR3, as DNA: TGCGCCAGCAGCTTGGGGGGGCCTAAGGGGAGCTACACCTTC.

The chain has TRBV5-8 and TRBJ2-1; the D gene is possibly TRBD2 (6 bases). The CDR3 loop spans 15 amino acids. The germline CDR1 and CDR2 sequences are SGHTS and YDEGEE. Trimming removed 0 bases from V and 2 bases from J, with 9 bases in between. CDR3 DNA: TGTGCCAGCAGCTTGGAAGGCGGGACCTACAATGAGCAGTTCTTC. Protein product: CASSLEGGTYNEQFF.

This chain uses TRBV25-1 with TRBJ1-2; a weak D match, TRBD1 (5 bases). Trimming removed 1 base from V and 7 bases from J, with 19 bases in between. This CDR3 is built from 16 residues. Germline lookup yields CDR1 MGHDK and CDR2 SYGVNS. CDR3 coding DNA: TGTGCCAGCAGTGAATTAAGGCACGGTGGGAGGGGTGGCTACACCTTC. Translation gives CASSELRHGGRGGYTF.

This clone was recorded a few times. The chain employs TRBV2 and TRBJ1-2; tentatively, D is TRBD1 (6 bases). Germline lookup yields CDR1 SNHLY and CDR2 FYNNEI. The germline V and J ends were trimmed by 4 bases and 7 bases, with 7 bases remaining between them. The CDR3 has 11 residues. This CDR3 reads CASSGDTGYTF. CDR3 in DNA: TGTGCCAGCAGTGGGGACACTGGCTACACCTTC.

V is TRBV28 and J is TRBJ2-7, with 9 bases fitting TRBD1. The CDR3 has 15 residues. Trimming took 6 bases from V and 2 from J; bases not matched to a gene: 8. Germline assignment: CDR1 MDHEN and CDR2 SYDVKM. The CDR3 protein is CASRHPGTGTYEQYF. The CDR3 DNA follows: TGTGCCAGCAGGCACCCCGGGACAGGGACCTACGAGCAGTACTTC. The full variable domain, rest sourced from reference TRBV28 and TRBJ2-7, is DVKVTQSSRYLVKRTGEKVFLECVQDMDHENMFWYRQDPGLGLRLIYFSYDVKMKEKGDIPEGYSVSREKKERFSLILESASTNQTSMYLCASRHPGTGTYEQYFGPGTRLTVT.

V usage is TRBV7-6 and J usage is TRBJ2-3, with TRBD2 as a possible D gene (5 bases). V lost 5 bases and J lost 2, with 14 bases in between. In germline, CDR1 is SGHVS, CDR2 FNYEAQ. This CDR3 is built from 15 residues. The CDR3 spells CASSPRSGYTDTQYF. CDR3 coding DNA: TGTGCCAGCAGCCCGCGAAGCGGATACACAGATACGCAGTATTTT.

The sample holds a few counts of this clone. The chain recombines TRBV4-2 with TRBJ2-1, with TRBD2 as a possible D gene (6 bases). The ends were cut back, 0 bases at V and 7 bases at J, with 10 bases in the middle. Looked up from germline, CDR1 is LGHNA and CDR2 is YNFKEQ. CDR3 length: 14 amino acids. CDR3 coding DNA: TGTGCCAGCAGCCAAGATTTTGGGAGGAATGAGCAGTTCTTC. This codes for CASSQDFGRNEQFF.

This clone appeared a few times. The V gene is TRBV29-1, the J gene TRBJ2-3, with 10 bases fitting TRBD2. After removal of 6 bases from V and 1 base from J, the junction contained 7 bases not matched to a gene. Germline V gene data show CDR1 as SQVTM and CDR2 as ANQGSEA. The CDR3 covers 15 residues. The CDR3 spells CSVSPGTSGTDTQYF. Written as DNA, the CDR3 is TGCAGCGTCTCCCCCGGGACTAGCGGCACAGATACGCAGTATTTT.

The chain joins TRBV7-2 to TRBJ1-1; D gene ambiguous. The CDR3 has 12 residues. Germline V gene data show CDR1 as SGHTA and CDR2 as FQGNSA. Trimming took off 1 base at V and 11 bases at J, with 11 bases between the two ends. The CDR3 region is CASSLDWGEAFF. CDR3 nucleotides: TGTGCCAGCAGCTTAGATTGGGGAGAGGCTTTCTTT.

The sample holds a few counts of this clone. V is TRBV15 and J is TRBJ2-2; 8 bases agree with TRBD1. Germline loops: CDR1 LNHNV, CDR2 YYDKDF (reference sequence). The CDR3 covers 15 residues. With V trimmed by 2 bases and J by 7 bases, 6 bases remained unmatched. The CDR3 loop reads CATSRLQGVVGELFF. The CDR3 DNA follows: TGTGCCACCAGCAGATTACAGGGGGTCGTCGGGGAGCTGTTTTTT.